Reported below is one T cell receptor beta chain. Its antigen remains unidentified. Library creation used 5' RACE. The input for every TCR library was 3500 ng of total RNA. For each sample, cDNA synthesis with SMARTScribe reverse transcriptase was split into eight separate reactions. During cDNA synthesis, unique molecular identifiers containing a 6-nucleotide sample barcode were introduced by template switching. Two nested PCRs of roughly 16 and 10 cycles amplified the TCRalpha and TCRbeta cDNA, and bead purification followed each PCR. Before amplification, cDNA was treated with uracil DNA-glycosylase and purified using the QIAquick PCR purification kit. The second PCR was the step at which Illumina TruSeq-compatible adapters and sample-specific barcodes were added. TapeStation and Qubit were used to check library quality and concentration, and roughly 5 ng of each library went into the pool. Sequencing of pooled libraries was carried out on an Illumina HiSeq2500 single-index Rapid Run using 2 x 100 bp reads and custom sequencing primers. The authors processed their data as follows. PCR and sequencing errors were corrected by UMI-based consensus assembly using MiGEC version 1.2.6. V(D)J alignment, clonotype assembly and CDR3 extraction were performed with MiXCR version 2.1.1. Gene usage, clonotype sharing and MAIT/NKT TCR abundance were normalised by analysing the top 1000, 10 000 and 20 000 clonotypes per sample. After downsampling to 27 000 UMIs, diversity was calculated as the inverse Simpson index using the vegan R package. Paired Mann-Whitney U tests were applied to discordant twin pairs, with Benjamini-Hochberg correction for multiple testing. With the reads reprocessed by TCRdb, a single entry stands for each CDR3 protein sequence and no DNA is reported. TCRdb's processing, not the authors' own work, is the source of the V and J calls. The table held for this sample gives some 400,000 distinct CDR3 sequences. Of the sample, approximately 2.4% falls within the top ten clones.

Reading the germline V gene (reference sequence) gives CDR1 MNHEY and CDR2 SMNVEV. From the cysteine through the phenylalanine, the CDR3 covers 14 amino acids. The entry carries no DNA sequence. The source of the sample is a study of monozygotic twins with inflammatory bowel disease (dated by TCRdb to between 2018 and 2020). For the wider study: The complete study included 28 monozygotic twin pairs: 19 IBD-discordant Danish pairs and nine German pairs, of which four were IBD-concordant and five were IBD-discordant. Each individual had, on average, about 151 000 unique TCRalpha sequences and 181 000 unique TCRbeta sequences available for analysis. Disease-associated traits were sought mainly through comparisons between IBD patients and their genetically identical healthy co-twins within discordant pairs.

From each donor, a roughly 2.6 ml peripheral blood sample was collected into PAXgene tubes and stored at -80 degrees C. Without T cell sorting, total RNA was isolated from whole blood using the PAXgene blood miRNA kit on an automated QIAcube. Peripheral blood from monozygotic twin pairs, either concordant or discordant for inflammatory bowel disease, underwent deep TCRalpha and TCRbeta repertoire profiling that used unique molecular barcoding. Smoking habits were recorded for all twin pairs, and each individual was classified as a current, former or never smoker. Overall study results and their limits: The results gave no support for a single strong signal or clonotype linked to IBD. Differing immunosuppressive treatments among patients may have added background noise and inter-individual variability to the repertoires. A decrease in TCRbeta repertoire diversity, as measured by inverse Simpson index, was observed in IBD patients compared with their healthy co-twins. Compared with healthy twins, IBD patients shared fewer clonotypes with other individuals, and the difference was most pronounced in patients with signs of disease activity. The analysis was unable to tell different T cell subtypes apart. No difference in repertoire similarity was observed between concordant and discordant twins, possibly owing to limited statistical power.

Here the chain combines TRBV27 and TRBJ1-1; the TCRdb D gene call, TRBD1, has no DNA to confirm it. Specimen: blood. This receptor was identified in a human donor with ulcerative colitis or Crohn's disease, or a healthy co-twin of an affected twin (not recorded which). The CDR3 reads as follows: CASSSWAENTEAFF.